A single sample gave rise to the 9 T cell receptor beta chains below, sequenced in a study of identical twins (dated by TCRdb to the mid-2010s). Library preparation was by 5' RACE. Instrument on record: Illumina HiSeq 2000. TCRdb reran the public reads through fastp at Q25 and MiXCR, keeping productive beta chains. Entries that share a CDR3 protein sequence are merged under the most common genes and DNA. Across this sample there are hundreds of thousands of distinct CDR3 sequences, with about 7% seen only once. Jointly, the top ten make up roughly 3.7% of the sample. In addition, the sample was reused for a study of yellow fever vaccine responses in identical twins.

The sample taken for sequencing was memory (CD45RO+) T cells sorted from blood. Sample cell subset or site, as interpreted from the label and publication: CD45RO+ enriched T cells. The receptors here all came from a woman between 18 and 30 years old in good health.

This clonotype was seen repeatedly, ten times or more. The chain couples TRBV20-1 to TRBJ2-3, with TRBD2 matching 12 bases. With 6 bases clipped from V and 3 bases from J, the junction kept 4 bases outside the gene matches. Germline V gives CDR1 DFQATT, CDR2 SNEGSKA (reference sequence). The CDR3 spans 14 residues. The CDR3 loop reads CSARTSGKTDTQYF. The CDR3 region has the DNA TGCAGTGCCCGGACTAGCGGGAAAACAGATACGCAGTATTTT.

This clonotype has a single count. A much larger clone is a single base away; this may be a read error. The rearrangement links TRBV7-8 to TRBJ2-1; 7 positions match TRBD2. The ends lost 5 bases at V and 1 base at J; junction bases unmatched: 11. Germline CDR1 SGHVS, CDR2 FQNEAQ. The CDR3 has 17 amino acids. The CDR3 loop reads CASSPSTSRGSYNEQFF. The CDR3 region has the DNA TGTGCCAGCAGCCCCTCGACTAGCCGGGGGTCCTACAATGAGCAGTTCTTC. Full variable domain (rest looked up from reference TRBV7-8 and TRBJ2-1): GAGVSQSPRYKVAKRGQDVALRCDPISGHVSLFWYQQALGQGPEFLTYFQNEAQLDKSGLPSDRFFAERPEGSVSTLKIQRTQQEDSAVYLCASSPSTSRGSYNEQFFGPGTRLTVL.

Ten or more counts support this clonotype. The chain carries TRBV20-1 and TRBJ2-3; D is ambiguous. Germline lookup yields CDR1 DFQATT and CDR2 SNEGSKA (reference sequence). Trimming stripped 3 bases from V and 3 bases from J, with 7 bases between. The CDR3 sequence is 12 residues long. In nucleotides, the CDR3 is TGCAGTGCTAGCCGGAAAACAGATACGCAGTATTTT. Its translation is CSASRKTDTQYF.

This clonotype turned up a few times. CDR3 protein: CASSLGQGVTDTQYF. For the CDR3, the DNA is TGCGCCAGCAGCTTGGGTCAGGGGGTCACAGATACGCAGTATTTT. The genes are TRBV5-1 and TRBJ2-3; 7 positions match TRBD1. The CDR3 extends over 15 amino acids. The J segment lost 2 bases and the V segment lost 0 bases, leaving 3 bases of the junction unmatched. Looked up from germline, CDR1 is SGHRS and CDR2 is YFSETQ.

This clonotype appeared many times. The rearrangement joins TRBV7-9 to TRBJ1-1, with 8 bases fitting TRBD1. V trimming: 5 bases; J trimming: 4 bases; junction bases outside the gene matches: 3. This CDR3 is 13 amino acids long. Per the germline V gene, CDR1 is SEHNR and CDR2 is FQNEAQ (reference sequence). This chain's CDR3 is CASSPGQGTEAFF. CDR3 nucleotides: TGTGCCAGCAGCCCCGGACAGGGCACTGAAGCTTTCTTT.

This clonotype was counted a few times. J is TRBJ2-5 and V is TRBV10-3; possibly TRBD2 for D (8 bases). CDR1 is ENHRY and CDR2 is SYGVKD in the germline V gene. The CDR3 is 14 amino acids. V lost 11 bases and J lost 5, with 21 bases in between. The chain's CDR3 is CASGGGSSWETQYF. CDR3 coding DNA: TGTGCCTCGGGAGGGGGCTCGTCGTGGGAGACCCAGTACTTC.

This clonotype was counted ten times or more. V gene TRBV21-1 combines with J gene TRBJ1-6; the D call in the table, TRBD1, was not verified against the DNA. TRBV21-1 is recorded as a pseudogene. The CDR3 extends over 16 amino acids. The CDR3, as DNA: TGTGCCAGCAGCATCATGGGGGACAGGGGGAATTCACCCCTCCACTTT. As protein: CASSIMGDRGNSPLHF.

There are a few counts of this clonotype. CDR3 sequence: CASGTGEPEAFF. DNA for the CDR3: TGTGCCAGCGGGACAGGGGAGCCTGAAGCTTTCTTT. The chain links TRBV28 to TRBJ1-1; 10 bases line up with TRBD1. CDR1 MDHEN and CDR2 SYDVKM come from the germline V gene. The ends lost 8 bases at V and 6 bases at J; junction bases unmatched: 3. The CDR3 covers 12 residues.

This clonotype has ten or more counts. CDR3: CATRGTSNNEQFF. CDR3 coding DNA: TGTGCCACCAGAGGGACAAGCAACAATGAGCAGTTCTTC. V and J are TRBV24-1 and TRBJ2-1, with a tentative D call TRBD1 (6 bases). V was clipped by 7 bases and J by 5 bases, with 11 bases between them. The CDR3 length is 13 residues. Germline CDR1 and CDR2: KGHDR and SFDVKD.